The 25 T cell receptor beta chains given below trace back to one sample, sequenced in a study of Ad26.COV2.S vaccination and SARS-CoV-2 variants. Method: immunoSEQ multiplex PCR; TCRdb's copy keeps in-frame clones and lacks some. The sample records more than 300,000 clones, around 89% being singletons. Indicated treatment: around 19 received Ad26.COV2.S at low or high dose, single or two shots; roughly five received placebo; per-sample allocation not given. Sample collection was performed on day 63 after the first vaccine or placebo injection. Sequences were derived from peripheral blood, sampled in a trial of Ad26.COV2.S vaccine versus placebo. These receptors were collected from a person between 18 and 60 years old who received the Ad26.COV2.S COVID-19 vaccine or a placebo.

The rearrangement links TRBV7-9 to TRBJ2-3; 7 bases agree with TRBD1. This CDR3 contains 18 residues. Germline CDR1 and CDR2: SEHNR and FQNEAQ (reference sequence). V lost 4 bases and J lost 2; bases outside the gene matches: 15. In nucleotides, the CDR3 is TGTGCCAGCAGCTCCTTCGACAGGGCGGAACAGTTCACAGATACGCAGTATTTT. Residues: CASSSFDRAEQFTDTQYF.

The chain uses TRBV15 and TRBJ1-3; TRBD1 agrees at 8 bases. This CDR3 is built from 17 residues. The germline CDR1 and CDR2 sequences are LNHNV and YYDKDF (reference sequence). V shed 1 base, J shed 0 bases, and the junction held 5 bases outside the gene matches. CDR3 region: CATSRGGQANSGNTIYF. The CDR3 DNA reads TGTGCCACCAGCAGAGGGGGACAGGCAAACTCTGGAAACACCATATATTTT.

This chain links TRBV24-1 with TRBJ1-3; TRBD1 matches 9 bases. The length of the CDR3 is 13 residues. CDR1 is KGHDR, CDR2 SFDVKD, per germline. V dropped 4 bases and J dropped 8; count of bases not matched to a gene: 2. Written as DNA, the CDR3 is TGTGCCACCAGTGAACAGGGGGCGGACACCATATATTTT. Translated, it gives CATSEQGADTIYF.

This CDR3 is CASSQDPRDRVNTGELFF. CDR3 bases: TGCGCCAGCAGCCAAGATCCTCGGGACAGGGTGAACACCGGGGAGCTGTTTTTT. The rearrangement joins TRBV4-1 to TRBJ2-2, with TRBD1 identical over 9 bases. CDR1 and CDR2 from the germline V gene are MGHRA and YSYEKL. After removal of 0 bases from V and 1 base from J, the junction contained 6 bases not matched to a gene. The CDR3 has 18 residues.

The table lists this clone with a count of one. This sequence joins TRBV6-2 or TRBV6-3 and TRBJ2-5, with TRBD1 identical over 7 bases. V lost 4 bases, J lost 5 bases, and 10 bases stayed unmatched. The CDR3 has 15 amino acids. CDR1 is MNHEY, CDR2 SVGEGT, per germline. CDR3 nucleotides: TGTGCCAGCAGTTTATACAGGGGTAACGGGGAGACCCAGTACTTC. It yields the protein CASSLYRGNGETQYF.

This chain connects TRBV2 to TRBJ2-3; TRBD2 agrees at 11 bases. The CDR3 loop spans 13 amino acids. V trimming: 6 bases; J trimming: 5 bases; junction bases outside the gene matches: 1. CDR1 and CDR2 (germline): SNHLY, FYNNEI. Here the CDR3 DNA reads TGTGCCAGCAGGGGGACTAGCGGAGATACGCAGTATTTT. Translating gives CASRGTSGDTQYF. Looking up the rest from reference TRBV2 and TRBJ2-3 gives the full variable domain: EPEVTQTPSHQVTQMGQEVILRCVPISNHLYFYWYRQILGQKVEFLVSFYNNEISEKSEIFDDQFSVERPDGSNFTLKIRSTKLEDSAMYFCASRGTSGDTQYFGPGTRLTVL.

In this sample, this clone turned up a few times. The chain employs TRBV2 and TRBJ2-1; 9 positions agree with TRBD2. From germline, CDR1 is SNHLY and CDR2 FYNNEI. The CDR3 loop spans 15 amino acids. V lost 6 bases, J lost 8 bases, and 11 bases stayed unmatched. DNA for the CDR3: TGTGCCAGCAGAGACTTAGCGGGAGTTAGAGATGAGCAGTTCTTC. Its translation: CASRDLAGVRDEQFF.

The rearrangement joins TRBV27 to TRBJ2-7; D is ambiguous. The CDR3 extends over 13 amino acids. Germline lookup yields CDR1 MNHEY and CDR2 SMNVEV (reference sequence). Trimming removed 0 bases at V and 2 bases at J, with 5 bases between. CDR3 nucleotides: TGTGCCAGCAGTTTATCTTATCCCTACGAGCAGTACTTC. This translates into CASSLSYPYEQYF.

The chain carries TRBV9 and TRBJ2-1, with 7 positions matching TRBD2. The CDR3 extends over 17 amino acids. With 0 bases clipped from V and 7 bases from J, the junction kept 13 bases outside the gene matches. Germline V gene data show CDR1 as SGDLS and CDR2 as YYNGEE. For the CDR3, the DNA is TGTGCCAGCAGCGTAGATCCCGGGGGGAGGGCGAGTAATGAGCAGTTCTTC. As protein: CASSVDPGGRASNEQFF.

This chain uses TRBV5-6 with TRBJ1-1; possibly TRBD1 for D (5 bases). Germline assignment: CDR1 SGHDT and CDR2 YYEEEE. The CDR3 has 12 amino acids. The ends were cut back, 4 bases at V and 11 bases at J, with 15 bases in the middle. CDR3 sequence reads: CASSTSGGSAFF. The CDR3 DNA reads TGTGCCAGCAGCACATCGGGGGGGAGCGCTTTCTTT. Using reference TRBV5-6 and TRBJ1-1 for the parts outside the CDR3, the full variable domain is DAGVTQSPTHLIKTRGQQVTLRCSPKSGHDTVSWYQQALGQGPQFIFQYYEEEERQRGNFPDRFSGHQFPNYSSELNVNALLLGDSALYLCASSTSGGSAFFGQGTRLTVV.

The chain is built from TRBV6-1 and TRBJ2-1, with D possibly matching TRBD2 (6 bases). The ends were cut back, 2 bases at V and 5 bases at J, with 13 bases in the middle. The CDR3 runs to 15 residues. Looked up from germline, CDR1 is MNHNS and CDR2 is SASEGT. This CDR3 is CASSEPGLRDNEQFF. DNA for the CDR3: TGTGCCAGCAGTGAACCGGGACTCAGGGACAATGAGCAGTTCTTC.

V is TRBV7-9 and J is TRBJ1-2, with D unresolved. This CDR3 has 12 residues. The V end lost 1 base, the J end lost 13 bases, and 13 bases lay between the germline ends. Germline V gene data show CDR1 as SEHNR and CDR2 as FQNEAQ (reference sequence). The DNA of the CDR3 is TGTGCCAGCAGCTTAGGGGGTCTGGAAACCACCTTC. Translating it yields CASSLGGLETTF.

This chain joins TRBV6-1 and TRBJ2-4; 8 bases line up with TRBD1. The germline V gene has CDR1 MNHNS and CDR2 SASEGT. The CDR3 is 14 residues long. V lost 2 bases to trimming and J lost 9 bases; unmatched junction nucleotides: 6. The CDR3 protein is CASSEQGALGIQYF. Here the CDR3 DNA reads TGTGCCAGCAGTGAACAGGGGGCTCTCGGCATTCAGTACTTC.

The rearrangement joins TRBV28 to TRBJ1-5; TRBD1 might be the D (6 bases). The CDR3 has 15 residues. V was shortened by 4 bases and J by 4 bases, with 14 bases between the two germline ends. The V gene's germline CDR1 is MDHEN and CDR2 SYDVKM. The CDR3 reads CASSSYRESNQPQHF. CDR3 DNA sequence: TGTGCCAGCAGTTCATACAGGGAATCTAATCAGCCCCAGCATTTT.

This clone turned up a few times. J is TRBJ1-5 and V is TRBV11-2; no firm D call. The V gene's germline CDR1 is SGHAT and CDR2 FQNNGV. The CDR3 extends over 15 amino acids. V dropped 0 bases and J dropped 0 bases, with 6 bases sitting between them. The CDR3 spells CASSLDQHSNQPQHF. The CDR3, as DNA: TGTGCCAGCAGCTTAGACCAGCATAGCAATCAGCCCCAGCATTTT.

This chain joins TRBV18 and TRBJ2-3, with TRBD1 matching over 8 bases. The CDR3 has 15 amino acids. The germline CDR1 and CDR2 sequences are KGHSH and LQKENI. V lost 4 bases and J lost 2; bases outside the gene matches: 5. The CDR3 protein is CASSQGQGPTDTQYF. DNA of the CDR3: TGTGCCAGCTCACAAGGACAGGGCCCCACAGATACGCAGTATTTT.

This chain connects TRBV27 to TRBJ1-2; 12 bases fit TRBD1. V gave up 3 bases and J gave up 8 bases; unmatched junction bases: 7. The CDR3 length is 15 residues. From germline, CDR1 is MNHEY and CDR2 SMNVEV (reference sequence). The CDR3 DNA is TGTGCCAGCAGTTTTTTGGGACAGGGGGCAGGAGGCTACACCTTC. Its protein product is CASSFLGQGAGGYTF.

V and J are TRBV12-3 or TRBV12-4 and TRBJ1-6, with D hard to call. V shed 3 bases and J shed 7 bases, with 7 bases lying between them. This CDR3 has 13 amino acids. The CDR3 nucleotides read TGTGCCAGCAGTTTGGGCAACAATTCACCCCTCCACTTT. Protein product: CASSLGNNSPLHF.

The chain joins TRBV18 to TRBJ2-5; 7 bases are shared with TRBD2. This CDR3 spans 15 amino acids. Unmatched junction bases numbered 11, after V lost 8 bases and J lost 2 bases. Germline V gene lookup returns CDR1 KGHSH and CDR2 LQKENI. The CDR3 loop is CASTKDRGEQETQYF. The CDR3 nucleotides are TGTGCCAGCACAAAAGACCGGGGGGAGCAAGAGACCCAGTACTTC.

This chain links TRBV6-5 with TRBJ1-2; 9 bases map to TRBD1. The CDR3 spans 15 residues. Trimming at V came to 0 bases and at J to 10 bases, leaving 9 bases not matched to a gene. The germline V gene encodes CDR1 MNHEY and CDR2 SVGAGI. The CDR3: CASSYSGTGKRFYTF. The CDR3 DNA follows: TGTGCCAGCAGTTACTCCGGGACAGGGAAACGTTTCTACACCTTC.

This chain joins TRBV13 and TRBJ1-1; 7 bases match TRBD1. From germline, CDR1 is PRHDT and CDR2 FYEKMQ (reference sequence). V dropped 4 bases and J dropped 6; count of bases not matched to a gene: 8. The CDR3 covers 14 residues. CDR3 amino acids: CASSYRDSYSEAFF. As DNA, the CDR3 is TGTGCCAGCAGCTATCGGGACAGCTATTCTGAAGCTTTCTTT.

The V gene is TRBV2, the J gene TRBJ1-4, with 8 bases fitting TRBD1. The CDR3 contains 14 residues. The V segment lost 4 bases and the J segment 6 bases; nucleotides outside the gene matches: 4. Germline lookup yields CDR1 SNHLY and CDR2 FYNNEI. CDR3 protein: CASSGRGPDEKLFF. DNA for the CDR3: TGTGCCAGCAGTGGCAGGGGGCCGGATGAAAAACTGTTTTTT.

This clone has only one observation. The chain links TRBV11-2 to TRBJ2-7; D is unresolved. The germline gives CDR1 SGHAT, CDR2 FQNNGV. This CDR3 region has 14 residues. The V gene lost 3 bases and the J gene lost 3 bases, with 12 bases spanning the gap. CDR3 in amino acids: CASSFGGVNYEQYF. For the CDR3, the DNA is TGTGCCAGCAGCTTCGGCGGCGTTAACTACGAGCAGTACTTC.

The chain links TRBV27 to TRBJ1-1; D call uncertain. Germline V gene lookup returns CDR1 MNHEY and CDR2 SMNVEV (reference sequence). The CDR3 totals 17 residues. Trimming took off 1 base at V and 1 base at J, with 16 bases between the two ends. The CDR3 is CASSLYQTPTTNTEAFF. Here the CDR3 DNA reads TGTGCCAGCAGTTTATATCAAACCCCGACAACGAACACTGAAGCTTTCTTT.

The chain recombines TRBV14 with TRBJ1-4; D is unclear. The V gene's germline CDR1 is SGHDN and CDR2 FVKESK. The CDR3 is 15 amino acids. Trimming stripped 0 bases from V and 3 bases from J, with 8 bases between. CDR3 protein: CASSQDLGSNEKLFF. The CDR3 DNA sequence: TGTGCCAGCAGCCAAGATCTGGGGTCTAATGAAAAACTGTTTTTT. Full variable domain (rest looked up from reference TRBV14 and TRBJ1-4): EAGVTQFPSHSVIEKGQTVTLRCDPISGHDNLYWYRRVMGKEIKFLLHFVKESKQDESGMPNNRFLAERTGGTYSTLKVQPAELEDSGVYFCASSQDLGSNEKLFFGSGTQLSVL.